This passage covers 2 T cell receptor beta chains from one sample sequenced in a study of cytomegalovirus exposure and HLA in healthy donors. PCR used 60 Vbeta primers and 13 Jbeta primers. Assay used: immunoSEQ multiplex PCR; TCRdb lists only in-frame clones, some missing. The sample includes about 120,000 clones, over 70% of them seen just once. The specimen was PBMCs. These receptors were obtained from a female donor in good health and CMV-seropositive.

The chain is built from TRBV28 and TRBJ1-6, with TRBD1 matching over 7 bases. The CDR3 spans 15 residues. The V segment lost 2 bases and the J segment 7 bases; nucleotides outside the gene matches: 5. CDR1 and CDR2 (germline): MDHEN, SYDVKM. The CDR3 region has the DNA TGTGCCAGCAGTTTAAGGCAGACAGGGAATTCACCCCTCCACTTT. As protein: CASSLRQTGNSPLHF.

This chain connects TRBV6-5 to TRBJ2-1, with D perhaps matching TRBD2 (5 bases). Trimming left V 8 bases short and J 9 bases short, with 17 bases between. This CDR3 has 13 residues. The germline CDR1 and CDR2 sequences are MNHEY and SVGAGI. CDR3 loop: CASRGGLGSEQFF. The CDR3 DNA is TGTGCCAGCCGTGGCGGGTTGGGGAGTGAGCAGTTCTTC.